The present T cell receptor (beta chain) was sequenced within a study of CD8 T cells in ankylosing spondylitis. One entry per CDR3 protein results from TCRdb running MiXCR on the 5' RACE reads. Of more than 300,000 distinct CDR3 sequences in the sample, around 7.6% were seen once. For this clonotype: No antigen is known for it.

Findings of the study overall: Seemingly characteristic of ankylosing spondylitis blood was a TCR beta motif consisting of about 8 highly homologous variants.

V was clipped by 0 bases and J by 0 bases, with 13 bases between them. The germline V gene has CDR1 SGHRS and CDR2 YFSETQ. CDR3 size: 16 residues. Material for sequencing was blood, either unsorted or a sorted T cell fraction (not recorded which). The TCR was taken from a male donor with ankylosing spondylitis. The genes are TRBV5-1 and TRBJ2-7; tentatively, D is TRBD2 (7 bases). The CDR3 region is CASSLGGGAASYEQYF. The CDR3 DNA sequence: TGCGCCAGCAGCTTGGGTGGGGGGGCCGCCTCCTACGAGCAGTACTTC.